This T cell receptor beta chain was retrieved from a study of technical replicates of blood from several donors. This CDR3 is built from 12 residues. Trimming at V came to 6 bases and at J to 9 bases, leaving 3 bases not matched to a gene. Germline CDR1 is KGHSH and CDR2 is LQKENI. The repertoire was sequenced with immunoSEQ multiplex PCR; TCRdb's copy has only in-frame clones and lacks some. Among about 95,000 clones listed, about 95% were seen once. This sequence originates from a human donor in good health. The V call is TRBV18, the J call TRBJ2-3, with 10 bases matching TRBD1. The sequenced sample consisted of T cells isolated from PBMCs. CDR3 DNA: TGTGCCAGCTCCCAGGGACAGGGGACGCAGTATTTT. This gives the protein CASSQGQGTQYF.